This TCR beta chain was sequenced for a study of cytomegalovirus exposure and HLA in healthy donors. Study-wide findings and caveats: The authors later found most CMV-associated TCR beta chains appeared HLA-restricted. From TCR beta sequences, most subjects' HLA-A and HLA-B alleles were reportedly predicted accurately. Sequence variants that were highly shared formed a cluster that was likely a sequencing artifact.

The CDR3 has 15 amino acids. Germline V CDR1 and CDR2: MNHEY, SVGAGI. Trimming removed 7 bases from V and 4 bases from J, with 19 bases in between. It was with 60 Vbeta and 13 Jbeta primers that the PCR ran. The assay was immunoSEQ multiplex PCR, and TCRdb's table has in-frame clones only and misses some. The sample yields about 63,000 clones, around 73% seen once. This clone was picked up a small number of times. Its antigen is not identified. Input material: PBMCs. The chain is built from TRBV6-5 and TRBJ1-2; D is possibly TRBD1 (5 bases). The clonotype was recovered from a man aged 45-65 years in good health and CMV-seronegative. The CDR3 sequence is CASTDAGGDRYGYTF. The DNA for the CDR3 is TGTGCCAGCACCGACGCGGGGGGTGATCGCTATGGCTACACCTTC.